The subject of this entry is one T cell receptor (beta chain). CDR3 size: 13 residues. The V and J ends lost 2 bases and 10 bases respectively, with 12 bases between them. CDR1 MDHEN and CDR2 SYDVKM come from the germline V gene. These data belong to a study of blood T cell repertoires in COVID-19. The authors' processing: Reference gene primer amplification gave nucleated cell count estimates. Assay used: immunoSEQ multiplex PCR; TCRdb lists only in-frame clones, some missing. For V, J and clone size, that table is used; D and trimming come from the DNA. There are roughly 400,000 clones in the sample; around 90% occur only once, and around 0.6% lies in the top ten.

This clonotype originated in a man younger than 30 who had recovered from COVID-19. The sample consisted of PBMCs or T cells enriched from blood (not recorded which). The chain recombines TRBV28 with TRBJ1-3, with TRBD1 as a possible D gene (6 bases). CDR3 sequence (DNA): TGTGCCAGCAGTTTACCGACCCAGGGGACCATATATTTT. The encoded protein is CASSLPTQGTIYF. Supplemented by reference TRBV28 and TRBJ1-3, the full variable domain reads DVKVTQSSRYLVKRTGEKVFLECVQDMDHENMFWYRQDPGLGLRLIYFSYDVKMKEKGDIPEGYSVSREKKERFSLILESASTNQTSMYLCASSLPTQGTIYFGEGSWLTVV.